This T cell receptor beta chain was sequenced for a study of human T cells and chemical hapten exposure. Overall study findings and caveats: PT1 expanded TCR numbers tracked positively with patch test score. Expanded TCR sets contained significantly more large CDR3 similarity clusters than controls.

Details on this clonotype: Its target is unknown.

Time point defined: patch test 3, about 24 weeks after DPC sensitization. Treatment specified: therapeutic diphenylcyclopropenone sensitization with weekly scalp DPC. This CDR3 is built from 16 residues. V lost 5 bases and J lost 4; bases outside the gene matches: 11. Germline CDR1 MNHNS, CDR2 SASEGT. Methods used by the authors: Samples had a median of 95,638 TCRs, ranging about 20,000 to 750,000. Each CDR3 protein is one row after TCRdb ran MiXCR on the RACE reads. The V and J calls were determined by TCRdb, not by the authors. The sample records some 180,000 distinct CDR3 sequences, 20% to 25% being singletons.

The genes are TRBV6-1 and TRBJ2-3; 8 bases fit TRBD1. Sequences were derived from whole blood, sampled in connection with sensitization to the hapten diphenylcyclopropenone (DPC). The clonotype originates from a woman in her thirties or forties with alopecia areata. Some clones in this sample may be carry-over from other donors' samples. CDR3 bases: TGTGCCAGCAGTTACTACGAGACAGGGGCCCCAGATACGCAGTATTTT. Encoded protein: CASSYYETGAPDTQYF.